One and the same sample provided the 3 T cell receptor beta chains below, sequenced in a study of PD-L1 blockade in urothelial cancer. Time point: pretreatment peripheral blood. Sequencing was performed with immunoSEQ multiplex PCR; in TCRdb, only in-frame clones are kept and a portion is missing. The sample has about 52,000 clones; approximately 80% are singletons. The sample in question was PBMCs, obtained around atezolizumab (anti-PD-L1) treatment. These receptors came from a man in his fifties or sixties with urothelial cancer.

V is TRBV5-6 and J is TRBJ2-7; TRBD2 matches at 8 bases. V lost 0 bases and J lost 5; bases outside the gene matches: 10. The CDR3 length is 16 residues. Germline-derived CDR1 and CDR2 are SGHDT and YYEEEE. CDR3 coding DNA: TGTGCCAGCAGCTTGGCCTTGGGCGGGAGGTTCAACGAGCAGTACTTC. This codes for CASSLALGGRFNEQYF.

This clone has only one observation. The chain joins TRBV4-3 to TRBJ1-5; D is unresolved. Germline V gene data show CDR1 as LGHNA and CDR2 as YSLEER. This CDR3 is 15 amino acids long. V lost 0 bases and J lost 0, with 6 bases in between. Here the CDR3 reads CASSQETYSNQPQHF. Here the CDR3 DNA reads TGCGCCAGCAGCCAAGAGACATATAGCAATCAGCCCCAGCATTTT.

The gene calls are TRBV10-3 and TRBJ1-5; 7 bases match TRBD1. Per germline, CDR1 ENHRY and CDR2 SYGVKD. CDR3 length: 14 residues. The trim removed 6 bases at V and 2 bases at J, leaving 4 bases unmatched. The CDR3 sequence: CAIRHGQGNQPQHF. CDR3 coding DNA: TGTGCCATCAGACACGGACAGGGCAATCAGCCCCAGCATTTT.